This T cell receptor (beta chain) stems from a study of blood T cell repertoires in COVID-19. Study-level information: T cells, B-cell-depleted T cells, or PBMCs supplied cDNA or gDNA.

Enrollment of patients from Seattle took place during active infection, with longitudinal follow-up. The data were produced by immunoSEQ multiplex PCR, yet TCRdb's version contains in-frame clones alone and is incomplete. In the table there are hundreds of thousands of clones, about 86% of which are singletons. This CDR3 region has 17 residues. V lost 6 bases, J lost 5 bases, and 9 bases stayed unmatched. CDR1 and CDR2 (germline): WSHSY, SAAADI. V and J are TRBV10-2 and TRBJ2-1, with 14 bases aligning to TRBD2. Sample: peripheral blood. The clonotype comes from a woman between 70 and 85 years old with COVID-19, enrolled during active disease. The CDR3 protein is CASRPAGTSGGDNEQFF. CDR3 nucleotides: TGCGCCAGCAGGCCCGCCGGGACTAGCGGGGGTGACAATGAGCAGTTCTTC.